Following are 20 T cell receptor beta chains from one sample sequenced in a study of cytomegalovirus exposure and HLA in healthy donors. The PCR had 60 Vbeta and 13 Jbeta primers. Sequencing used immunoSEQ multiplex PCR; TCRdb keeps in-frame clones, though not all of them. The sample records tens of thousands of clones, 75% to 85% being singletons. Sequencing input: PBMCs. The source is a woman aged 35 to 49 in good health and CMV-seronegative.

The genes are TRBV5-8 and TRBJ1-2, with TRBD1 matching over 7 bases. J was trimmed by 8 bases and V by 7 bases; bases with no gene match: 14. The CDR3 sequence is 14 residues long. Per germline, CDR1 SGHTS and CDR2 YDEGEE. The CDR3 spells CASRPGQPGDGYTF. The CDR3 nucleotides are TGTGCCAGCCGCCCGGGACAGCCTGGGGACGGCTACACCTTC.

The CDR3, as DNA: TGTGCCAGCAGTGAGGCAGGATCGGCCGGGGAGCTGTTTTTT. Its protein product is CASSEAGSAGELFF. This chain links TRBV25-1 with TRBJ2-2, with D hard to call. V was clipped by 3 bases and J by 6 bases, with 11 bases between them. Looked up from germline, CDR1 is MGHDK and CDR2 is SYGVNS. CDR3 size: 14 residues.

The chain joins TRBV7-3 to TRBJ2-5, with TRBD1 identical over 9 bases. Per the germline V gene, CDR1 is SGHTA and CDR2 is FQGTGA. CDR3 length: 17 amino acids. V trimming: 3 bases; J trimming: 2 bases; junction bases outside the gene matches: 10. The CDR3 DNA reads TGTGCCAGCAGCTTTTACCCTCGGGGACAGGGTCAAGAGACCCAGTACTTC. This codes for CASSFYPRGQGQETQYF.

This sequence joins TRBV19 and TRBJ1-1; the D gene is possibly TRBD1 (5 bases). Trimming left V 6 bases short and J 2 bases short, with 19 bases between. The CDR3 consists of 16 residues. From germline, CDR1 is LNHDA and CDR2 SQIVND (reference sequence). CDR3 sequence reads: CASSRTGFVDNTEAFF. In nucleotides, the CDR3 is TGTGCCAGTAGCCGAACAGGTTTCGTGGATAACACTGAAGCTTTCTTT.

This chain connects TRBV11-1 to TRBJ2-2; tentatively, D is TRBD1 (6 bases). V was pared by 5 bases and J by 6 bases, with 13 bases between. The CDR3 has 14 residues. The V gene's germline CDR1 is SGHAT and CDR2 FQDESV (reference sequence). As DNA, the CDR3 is TGTGCCAGCAGCGATTACCAGGGGTCCGGGGAGCTGTTTTTT. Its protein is CASSDYQGSGELFF. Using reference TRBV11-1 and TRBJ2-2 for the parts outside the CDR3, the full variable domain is EAEVAQSPRYKITEKSQAVAFWCDPISGHATLYWYRQILGQGPELLVQFQDESVVDDSQLPKDRFSAERLKGVDSTLKIQPAELGDSAMYLCASSDYQGSGELFFGEGSRLTVL.

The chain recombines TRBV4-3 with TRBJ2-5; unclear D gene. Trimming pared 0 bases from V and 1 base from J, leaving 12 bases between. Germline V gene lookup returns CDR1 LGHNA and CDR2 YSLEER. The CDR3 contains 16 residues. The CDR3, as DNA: TGCGCCAGCAGCCAAGAGTCGCTATCGCTCCAAGAGACCCAGTACTTC. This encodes CASSQESLSLQETQYF.

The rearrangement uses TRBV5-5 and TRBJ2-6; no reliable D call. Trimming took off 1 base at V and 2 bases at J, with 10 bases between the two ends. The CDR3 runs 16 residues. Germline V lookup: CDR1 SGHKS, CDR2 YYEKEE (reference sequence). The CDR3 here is CASSLMGDAGANVLTF. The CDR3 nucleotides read TGTGCCAGCAGCTTGATGGGCGATGCTGGGGCCAACGTCCTGACTTTC.

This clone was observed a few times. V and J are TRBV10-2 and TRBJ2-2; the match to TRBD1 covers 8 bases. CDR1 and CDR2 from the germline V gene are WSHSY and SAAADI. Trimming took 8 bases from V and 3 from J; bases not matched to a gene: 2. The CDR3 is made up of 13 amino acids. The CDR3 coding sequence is TGCGCCAGCGGACAGGGATACACCGGGGAGCTGTTTTTT. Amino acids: CASGQGYTGELFF.

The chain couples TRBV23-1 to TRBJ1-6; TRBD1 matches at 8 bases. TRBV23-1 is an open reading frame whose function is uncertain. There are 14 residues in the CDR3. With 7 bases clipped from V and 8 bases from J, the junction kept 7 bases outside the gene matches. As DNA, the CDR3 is TGCGCCAGCAACAGACAGGGGTTCGATTCACCCCTCCACTTT. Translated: CASNRQGFDSPLHF.

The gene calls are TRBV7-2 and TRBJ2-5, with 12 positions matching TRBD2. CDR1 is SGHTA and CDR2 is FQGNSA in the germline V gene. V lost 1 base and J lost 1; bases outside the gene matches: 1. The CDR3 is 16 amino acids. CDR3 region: CASSLGGLAGQETQYF. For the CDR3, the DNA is TGTGCCAGCAGCTTAGGGGGACTAGCGGGCCAAGAGACCCAGTACTTC.

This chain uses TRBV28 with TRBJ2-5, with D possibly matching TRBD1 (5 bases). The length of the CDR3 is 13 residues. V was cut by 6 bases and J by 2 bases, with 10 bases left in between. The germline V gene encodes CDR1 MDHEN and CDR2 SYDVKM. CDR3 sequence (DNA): TGTGCCAGCAGCAAACGGACACAAGAGACCCAGTACTTC. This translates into CASSKRTQETQYF.

The CDR3 sequence is CASSDPGTGGPDRNTIYF. DNA of the CDR3: TGTGCCAGCAGTGACCCCGGGACAGGGGGACCCGATAGAAACACCATATATTTT. The chain carries TRBV28 and TRBJ1-3; TRBD1 matches at 11 bases. From germline, CDR1 is MDHEN and CDR2 SYDVKM. J was trimmed by 5 bases and V by 5 bases; bases with no gene match: 14. CDR3 length: 18 residues.

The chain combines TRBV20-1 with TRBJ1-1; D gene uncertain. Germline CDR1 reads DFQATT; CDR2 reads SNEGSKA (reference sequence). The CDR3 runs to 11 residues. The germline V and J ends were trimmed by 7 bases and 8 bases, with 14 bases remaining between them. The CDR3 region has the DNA TGCAGTGGAAGGGCGCAGCGGGAAGCTTTCTTT. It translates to CSGRAQREAFF.

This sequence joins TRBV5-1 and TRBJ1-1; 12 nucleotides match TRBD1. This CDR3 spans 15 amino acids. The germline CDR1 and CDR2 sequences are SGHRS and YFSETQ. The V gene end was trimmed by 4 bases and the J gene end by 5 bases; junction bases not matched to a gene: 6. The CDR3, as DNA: TGCGCCAGCAGCGGGAGGGACAGGGGGCAAACTGAAGCTTTCTTT. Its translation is CASSGRDRGQTEAFF.

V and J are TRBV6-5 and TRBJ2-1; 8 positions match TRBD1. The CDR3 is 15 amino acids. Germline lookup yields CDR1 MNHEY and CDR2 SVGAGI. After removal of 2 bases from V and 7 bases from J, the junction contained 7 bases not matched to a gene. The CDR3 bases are TGTGCCAGCAGTTACAGGACCGACAGGGGAAATGAGCAGTTCTTC. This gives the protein CASSYRTDRGNEQFF.

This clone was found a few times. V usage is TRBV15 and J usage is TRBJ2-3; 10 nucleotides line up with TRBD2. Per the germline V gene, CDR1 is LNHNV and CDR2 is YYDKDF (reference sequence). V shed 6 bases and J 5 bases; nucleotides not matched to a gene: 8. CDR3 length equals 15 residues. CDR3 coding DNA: TGTGCCACCAGTCCACCGGGACTAGCGTTAGATACGCAGTATTTT. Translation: CATSPPGLALDTQYF.

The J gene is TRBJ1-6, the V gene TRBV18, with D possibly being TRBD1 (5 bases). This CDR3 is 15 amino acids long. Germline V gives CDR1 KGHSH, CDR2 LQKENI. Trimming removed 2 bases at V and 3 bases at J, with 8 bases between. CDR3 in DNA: TGTGCCAGCTCACCAAGTCAGGGCTATAATTCACCCCTCCACTTT. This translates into CASSPSQGYNSPLHF.

The CDR3, as DNA: TGCGCCAGCAGCACCAACTCTATTCTAGATACGCAGTATTTT. Protein sequence: CASSTNSILDTQYF. This sequence joins TRBV4-1 and TRBJ2-3; D gene uncertain. The CDR3 sequence is 14 residues long. From germline, CDR1 is MGHRA and CDR2 YSYEKL. The V gene lost 5 bases and the J gene lost 5 bases, with 14 bases spanning the gap.

CDR3: CASSLGGAQDYGYTF. The CDR3, as DNA: TGTGCCAGCAGCTTGGGTGGGGCGCAGGACTATGGCTACACCTTC. The chain uses TRBV5-4 and TRBJ1-2; D is possibly TRBD1 (5 bases). Trimming took 0 bases from V and 3 from J, leaving 12 bases between them. This CDR3 has 15 amino acids. Germline loops: CDR1 SGHNT, CDR2 YYREEE (reference sequence).

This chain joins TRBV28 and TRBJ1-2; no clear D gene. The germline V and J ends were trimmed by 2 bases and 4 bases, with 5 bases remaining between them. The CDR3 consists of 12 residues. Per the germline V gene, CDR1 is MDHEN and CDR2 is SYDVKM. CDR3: CASSLTSYGYTF. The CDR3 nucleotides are TGTGCCAGCAGTTTAACTAGCTATGGCTACACCTTC.